The clone carrying this T cell receptor (beta chain) was counted a few times. What it recognizes is unknown. CDR1 and CDR2 from the germline V gene are LNHNV and YYDKDF (reference sequence). V trimming: 5 bases; J trimming: 7 bases; junction bases outside the gene matches: 13. The CDR3 contains 16 residues. Data came from immunoSEQ multiplex PCR; TCRdb stores just in-frame clones and leaves some out. Of approximately 140,000 clones in the sample, less than 95% are singletons; the top ten hold roughly 1.2%. The entry originates in a study of T cell responses to AZD1222 COVID-19 vaccine. About the research overall: Pooled samples include second doses given at about 4 or 12 weeks. Study-wide points: Receipt of two AZD1222 doses was followed by a rise in Spike-specific TCR breadth and depth. Spike was spanned by vaccine-associated CD4 TCRs, with dominance at 160-218 and 743-854. In all cases, repertoires were sampled only after the peak T cell response.

The TCR comes from an adult in good health. This chain connects TRBV15 to TRBJ1-2; 10 positions match TRBD1. The sample here was peripheral blood, taken on day 0 of AZD1222 vaccination. The DNA for the CDR3 is TGTGCCACCAGCGGATCGAACGGACAGGGGGTGTCTGGCTACACCTTC. It specifies CATSGSNGQGVSGYTF.